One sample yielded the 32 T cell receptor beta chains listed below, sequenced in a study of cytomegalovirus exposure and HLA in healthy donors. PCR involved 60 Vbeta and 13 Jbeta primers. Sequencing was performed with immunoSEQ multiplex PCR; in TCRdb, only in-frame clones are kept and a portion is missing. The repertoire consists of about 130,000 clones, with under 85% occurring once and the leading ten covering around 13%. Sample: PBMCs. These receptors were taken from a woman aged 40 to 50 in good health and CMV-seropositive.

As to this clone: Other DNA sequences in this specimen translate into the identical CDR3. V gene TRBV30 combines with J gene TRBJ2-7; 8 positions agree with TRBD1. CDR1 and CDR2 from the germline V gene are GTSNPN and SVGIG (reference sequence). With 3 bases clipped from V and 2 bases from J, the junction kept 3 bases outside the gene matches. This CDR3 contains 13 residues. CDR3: CAWSRDRPYEQYF. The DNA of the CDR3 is TGTGCCTGGAGCCGGGACAGGCCCTACGAGCAGTACTTC.

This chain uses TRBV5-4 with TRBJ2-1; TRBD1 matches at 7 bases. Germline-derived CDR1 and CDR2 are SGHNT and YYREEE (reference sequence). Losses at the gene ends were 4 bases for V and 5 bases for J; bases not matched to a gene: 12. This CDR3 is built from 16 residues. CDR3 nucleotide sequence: TGTGCCAGCAGCCTAGGGGGCAGACTCCTCGACAATGAGCAGTTCTTC. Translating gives CASSLGGRLLDNEQFF.

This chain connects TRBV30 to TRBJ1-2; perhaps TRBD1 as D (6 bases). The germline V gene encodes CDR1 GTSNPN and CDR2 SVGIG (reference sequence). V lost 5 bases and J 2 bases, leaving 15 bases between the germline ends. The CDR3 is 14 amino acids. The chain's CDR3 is CAWGRQELNYGYTF. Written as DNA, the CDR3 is TGTGCCTGGGGTAGACAGGAATTGAACTATGGCTACACCTTC.

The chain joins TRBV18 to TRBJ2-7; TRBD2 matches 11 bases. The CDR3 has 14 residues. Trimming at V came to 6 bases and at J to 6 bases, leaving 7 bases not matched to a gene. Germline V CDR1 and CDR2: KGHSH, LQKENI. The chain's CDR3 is CASSRLAGGGEQYF. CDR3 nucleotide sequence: TGTGCCAGCTCGCGCCTAGCGGGAGGAGGCGAGCAGTACTTC.

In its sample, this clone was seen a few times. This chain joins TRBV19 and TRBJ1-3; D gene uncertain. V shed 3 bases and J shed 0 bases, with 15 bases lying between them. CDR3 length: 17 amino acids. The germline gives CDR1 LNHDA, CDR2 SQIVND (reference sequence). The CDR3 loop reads CASSIPTGSGSGNTIYF. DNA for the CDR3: TGTGCCAGTAGTATCCCGACTGGCAGTGGCTCTGGAAACACCATATATTTT.

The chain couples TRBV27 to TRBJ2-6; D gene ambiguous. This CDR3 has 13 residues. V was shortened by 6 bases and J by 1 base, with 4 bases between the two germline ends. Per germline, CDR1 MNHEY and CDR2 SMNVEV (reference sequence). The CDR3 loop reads CASSLSGANVLTF. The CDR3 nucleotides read TGTGCCAGCAGCTTGTCTGGGGCCAACGTCCTGACTTTC. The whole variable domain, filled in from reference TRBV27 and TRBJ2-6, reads EAQVTQNPRYLITVTGKKLTVTCSQNMNHEYMSWYRQDPGLGLRQIYYSMNVEVTDKGDVPEGYKVSRKEKRNFPLILESPSPNQTSLYFCASSLSGANVLTFGAGSRLTVL.

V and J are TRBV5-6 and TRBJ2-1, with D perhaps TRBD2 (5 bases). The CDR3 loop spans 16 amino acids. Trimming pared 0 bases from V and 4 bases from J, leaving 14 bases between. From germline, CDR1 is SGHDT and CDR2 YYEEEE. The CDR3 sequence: CASSLGTSRIYNEQFF. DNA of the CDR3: TGTGCCAGCAGCTTGGGGACTTCCAGGATTTACAATGAGCAGTTCTTC.

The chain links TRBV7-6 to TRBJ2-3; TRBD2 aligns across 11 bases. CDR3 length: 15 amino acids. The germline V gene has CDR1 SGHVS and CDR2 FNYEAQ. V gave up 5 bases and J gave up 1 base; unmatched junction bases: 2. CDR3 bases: TGTGCCAGCAGCGGTAGCGGGAGGGGCACAGATACGCAGTATTTT. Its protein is CASSGSGRGTDTQYF.

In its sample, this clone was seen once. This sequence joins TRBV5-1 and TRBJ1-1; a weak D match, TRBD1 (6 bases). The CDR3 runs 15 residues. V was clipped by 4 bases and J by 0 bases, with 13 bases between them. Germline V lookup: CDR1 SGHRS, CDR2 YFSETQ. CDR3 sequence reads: CASSRGHGMNTEAFF. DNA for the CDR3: TGCGCCAGCAGCAGGGGACACGGCATGAACACTGAAGCTTTCTTT.

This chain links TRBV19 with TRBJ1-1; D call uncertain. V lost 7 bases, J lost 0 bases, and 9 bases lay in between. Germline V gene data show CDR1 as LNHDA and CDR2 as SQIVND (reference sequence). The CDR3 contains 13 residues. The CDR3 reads CASKSYLNTEAFF. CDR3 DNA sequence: TGTGCCAGTAAGAGTTACCTGAACACTGAAGCTTTCTTT.

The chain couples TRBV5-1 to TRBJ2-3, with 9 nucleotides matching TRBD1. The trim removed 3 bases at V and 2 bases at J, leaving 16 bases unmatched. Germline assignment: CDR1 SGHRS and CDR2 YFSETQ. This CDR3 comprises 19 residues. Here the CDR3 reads CASSSDTRPGQGNTDTQYF. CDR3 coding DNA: TGCGCCAGCAGCTCCGATACCCGACCGGGACAGGGCAACACAGATACGCAGTATTTT.

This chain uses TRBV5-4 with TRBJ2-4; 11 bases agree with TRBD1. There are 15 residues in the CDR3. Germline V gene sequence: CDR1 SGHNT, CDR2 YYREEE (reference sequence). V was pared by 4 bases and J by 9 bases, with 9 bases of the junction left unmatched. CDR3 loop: CASSPGQGAKGIQYF. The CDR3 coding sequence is TGTGCCAGCAGCCCAGGACAGGGGGCTAAAGGCATTCAGTACTTC.

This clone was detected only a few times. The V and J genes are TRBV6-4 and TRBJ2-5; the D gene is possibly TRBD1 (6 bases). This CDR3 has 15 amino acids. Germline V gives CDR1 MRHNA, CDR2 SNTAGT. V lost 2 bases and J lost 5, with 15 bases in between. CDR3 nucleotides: TGTGCCAGCAGTGACGAAGGGGGTGGCCCCGAGACCCAGTACTTC. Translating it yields CASSDEGGGPETQYF.

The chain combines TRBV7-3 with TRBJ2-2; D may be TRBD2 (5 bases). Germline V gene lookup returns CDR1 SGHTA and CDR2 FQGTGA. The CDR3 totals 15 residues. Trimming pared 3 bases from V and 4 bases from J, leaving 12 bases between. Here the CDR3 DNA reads TGTGCCAGCAGCTTCCTAGGACTCACCACCGGGGAGCTGTTTTTT. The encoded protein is CASSFLGLTTGELFF.

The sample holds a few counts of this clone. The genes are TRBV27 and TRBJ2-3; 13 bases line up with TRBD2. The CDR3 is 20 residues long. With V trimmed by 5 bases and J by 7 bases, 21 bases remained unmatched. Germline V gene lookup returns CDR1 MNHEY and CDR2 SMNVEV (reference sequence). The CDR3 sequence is CASSILAGGLASKPPYTQYF. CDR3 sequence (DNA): TGTGCCAGCAGTATACTAGCGGGAGGGCTCGCTTCTAAACCCCCTTATACGCAGTATTTT.

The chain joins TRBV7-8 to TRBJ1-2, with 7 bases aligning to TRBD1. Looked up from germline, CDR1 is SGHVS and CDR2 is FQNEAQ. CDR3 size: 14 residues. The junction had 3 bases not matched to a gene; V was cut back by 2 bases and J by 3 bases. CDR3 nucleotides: TGTGCCAGCAGCTTAAACAGGGGTGACTATGGCTACACCTTC. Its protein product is CASSLNRGDYGYTF.

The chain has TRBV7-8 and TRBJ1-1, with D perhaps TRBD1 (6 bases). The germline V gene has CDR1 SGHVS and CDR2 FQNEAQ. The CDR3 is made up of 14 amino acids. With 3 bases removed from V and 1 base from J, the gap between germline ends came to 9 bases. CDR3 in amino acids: CASSFRDKNTEAFF. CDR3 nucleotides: TGTGCCAGCAGCTTCCGGGACAAGAACACTGAAGCTTTCTTT.

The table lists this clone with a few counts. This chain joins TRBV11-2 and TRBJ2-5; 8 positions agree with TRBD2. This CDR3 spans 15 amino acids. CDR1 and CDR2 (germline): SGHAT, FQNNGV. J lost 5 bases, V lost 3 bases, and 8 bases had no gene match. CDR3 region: CASSFRRGLGETQYF. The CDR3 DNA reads TGTGCCAGCAGCTTTAGGCGGGGACTAGGGGAGACCCAGTACTTC.

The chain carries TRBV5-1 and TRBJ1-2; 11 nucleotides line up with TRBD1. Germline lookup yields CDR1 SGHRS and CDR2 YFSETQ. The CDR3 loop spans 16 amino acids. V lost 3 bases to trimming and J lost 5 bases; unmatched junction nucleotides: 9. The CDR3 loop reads CASSSRRTGGEYGYTF. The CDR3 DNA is TGCGCCAGCAGCTCTAGACGGACAGGGGGCGAATATGGCTACACCTTC.

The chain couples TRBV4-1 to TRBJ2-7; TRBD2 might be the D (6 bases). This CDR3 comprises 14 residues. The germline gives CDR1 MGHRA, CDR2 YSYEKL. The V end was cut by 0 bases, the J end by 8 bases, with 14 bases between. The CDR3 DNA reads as TGCGCCAGCAGCCAAGAAAGGAGGGAGGCAAAGCAGTACTTC. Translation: CASSQERREAKQYF.

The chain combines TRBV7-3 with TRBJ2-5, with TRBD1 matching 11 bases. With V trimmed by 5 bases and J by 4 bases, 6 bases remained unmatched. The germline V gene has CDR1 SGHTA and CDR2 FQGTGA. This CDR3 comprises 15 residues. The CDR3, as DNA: TGTGCCAGCAGCCCCGGGACAGGGGGTCCAGAGACCCAGTACTTC. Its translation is CASSPGTGGPETQYF.

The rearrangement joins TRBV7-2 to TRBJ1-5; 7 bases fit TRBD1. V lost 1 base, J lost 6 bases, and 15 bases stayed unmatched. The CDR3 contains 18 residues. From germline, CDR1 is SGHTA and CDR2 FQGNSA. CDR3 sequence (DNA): TGTGCCAGCAGCTTAGAGATTGGAGGGGGCAAACCGGCTCAGCCCCAGCATTTT. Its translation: CASSLEIGGGKPAQPQHF. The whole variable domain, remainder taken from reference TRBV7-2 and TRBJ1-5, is GAGVSQSPSNKVTEKGKDVELRCDPISGHTALYWYRQSLGQGLEFLIYFQGNSAPDKSGLPSDRFSAERTGGSVSTLTIQRTQQEDSAVYLCASSLEIGGGKPAQPQHFGDGTRLSIL.

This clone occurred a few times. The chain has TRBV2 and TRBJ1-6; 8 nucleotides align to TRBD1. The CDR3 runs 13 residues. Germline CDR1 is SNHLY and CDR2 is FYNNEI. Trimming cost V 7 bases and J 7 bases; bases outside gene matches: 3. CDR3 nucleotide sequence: TGTGCCAGCAAGCAGGGGGCGAATTCACCCCTCCACTTT. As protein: CASKQGANSPLHF.

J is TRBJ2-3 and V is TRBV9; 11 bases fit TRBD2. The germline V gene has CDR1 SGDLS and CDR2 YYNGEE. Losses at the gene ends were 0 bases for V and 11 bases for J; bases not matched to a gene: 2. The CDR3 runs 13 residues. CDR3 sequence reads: CASSVGLAGGQYF. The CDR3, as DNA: TGTGCCAGCAGCGTAGGGCTAGCGGGGGGGCAGTATTTT.

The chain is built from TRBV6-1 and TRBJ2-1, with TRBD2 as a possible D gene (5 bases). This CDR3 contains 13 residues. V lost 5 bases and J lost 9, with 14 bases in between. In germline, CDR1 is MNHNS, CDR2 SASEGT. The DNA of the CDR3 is TGTGCCAGCAGTCGCAACCCCGGGATTGAGCAGTTCTTC. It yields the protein CASSRNPGIEQFF.

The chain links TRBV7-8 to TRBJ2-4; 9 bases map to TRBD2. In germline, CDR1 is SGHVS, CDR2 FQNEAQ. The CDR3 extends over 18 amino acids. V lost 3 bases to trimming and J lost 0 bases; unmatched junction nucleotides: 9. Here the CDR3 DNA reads TGTGCCAGCAGCTTCGGGACTAGCATGCCATTAGCCAAAAACATTCAGTACTTC. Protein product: CASSFGTSMPLAKNIQYF.

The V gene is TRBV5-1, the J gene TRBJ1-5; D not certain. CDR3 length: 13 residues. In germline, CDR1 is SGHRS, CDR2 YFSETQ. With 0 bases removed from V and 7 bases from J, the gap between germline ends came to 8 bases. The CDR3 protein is CASSLEGEQPQHF. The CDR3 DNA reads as TGCGCCAGCAGCTTGGAGGGAGAACAGCCCCAGCATTTT.

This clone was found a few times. CDR3 residues: CASSQQVVLNPIYF. Here the CDR3 DNA reads TGTGCCAGCAGCCAACAGGTTGTGTTGAACCCCATATATTTT. The rearrangement links TRBV14 to TRBJ1-3; D remains ambiguous. Trimming stripped 2 bases from V and 11 bases from J, with 16 bases between. Germline V gene lookup returns CDR1 SGHDN and CDR2 FVKESK. The CDR3 has 14 amino acids.

The CDR3 DNA reads as TGTGCCAGCAGTTCTGGAGGGTCCGGAATGGAGACCCAGTACTTC. Translating gives CASSSGGSGMETQYF. The chain employs TRBV6-5 and TRBJ2-5, with D tentatively TRBD2 (6 bases). CDR1 MNHEY and CDR2 SVGAGI come from the germline V gene. The CDR3 length is 15 residues. Trimming removed 4 bases at V and 5 bases at J, with 17 bases between.

CDR3 loop: CCVNNQETQYF. CDR3 DNA sequence: TGCTGTGTCAACAATCAAGAGACCCAGTACTTC. The chain has TRBV20-1 and TRBJ2-5; no reliable D call. The CDR3 runs 11 residues. The germline CDR1 and CDR2 sequences are DFQATT and SNEGSKA (reference sequence).

The CDR3 reads CASSSYRLAGQETQYF. CDR3 DNA: TGTGCCAGCAGTTCCTACCGACTAGCGGGACAAGAGACCCAGTACTTC. This chain joins TRBV6-5 and TRBJ2-5, with TRBD2 matching over 11 bases. Germline V lookup: CDR1 MNHEY, CDR2 SVGAGI. The CDR3 has 16 amino acids. V trimming: 4 bases; J trimming: 2 bases; junction bases outside the gene matches: 6.

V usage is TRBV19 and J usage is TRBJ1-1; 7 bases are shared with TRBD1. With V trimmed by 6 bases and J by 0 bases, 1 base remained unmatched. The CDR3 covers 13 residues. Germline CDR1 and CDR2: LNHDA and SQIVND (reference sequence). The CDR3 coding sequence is TGTGCCAGTAGGGACAGGATGAACACTGAAGCTTTCTTT. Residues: CASRDRMNTEAFF.